The entry below gives a single TCR beta chain sequence along with its context. The data stem from a study of Ad26.COV2.S vaccination and SARS-CoV-2 variants. The V end lost 6 bases, the J end lost 4 bases, and 12 bases lay between the germline ends. Germline CDR1 reads MNHEY; CDR2 reads SVGAGI. This CDR3 is 13 amino acids long. Generated by immunoSEQ multiplex PCR, the TCRdb table keeps only in-frame clones and is missing some. The sample lists approximately 340,000 clones; approximately 84% were seen once. Treatment noted: roughly 20 received Ad26.COV2.S at low or high dose, single or two shots; 5 received placebo; per-sample allocation not given. At day 63 after the first vaccine or placebo injection, samples were drawn.

The sample in question was peripheral blood, obtained in a trial of Ad26.COV2.S vaccine versus placebo. V gene TRBV6-5 combines with J gene TRBJ1-1; D not certain. This TCR came from a person aged 18-60 years who received the Ad26.COV2.S COVID-19 vaccine or a placebo. CDR3 coding DNA: TGTGCCAGCAGCCCCGTATGGGGCACTGAAGCTTTCTTT. Residues: CASSPVWGTEAFF.